This paragraph covers one T cell receptor (beta chain) sequence. Together with a sample-barcoded 5' primer, a J-beta primer mix was included in a second PCR lasting about 6 to 11 cycles. One entry per CDR3 protein results from TCRdb running MiXCR on the 5' RACE reads. The repertoire holds hundreds of thousands of distinct CDR3 sequences, with roughly half as singletons. These data come from a study of blood T cells in healthy people across ages. The CDR3 is 14 residues long. V was cut by 4 bases and J by 2 bases, with 9 bases left in between. The germline CDR1 and CDR2 sequences are SGDLS and YYNGEE. This rearrangement joins TRBV9 to TRBJ2-2; D might be TRBD2 (5 bases). Sequencing was carried out using blood. The source of this sequence is an elderly woman in good health. The CDR3 loop is CASSSPGNTGELFF. In nucleotides, the CDR3 is TGTGCCAGCAGCTCCCCGGGAAACACCGGGGAGCTGTTTTTT.